This is a list of T cell receptor beta chains from one sample in a study of vaccination and CD4 T cells after COVID-19. Their antigen targets remain unknown. One entry per CDR3 protein results from TCRdb running MiXCR on the PCR reads. The sample has around 3,500 distinct CDR3 sequences, 15% to 20% seen once. Source material: CD4+ T cells from blood, cultured in vitro. These receptors were taken from a human donor who had recovered from COVID-19. The conserved cysteine and the conserved F or W are not part of the CDR3 here. Fields, in order: J gene, V gene, clone size, CDR3 protein. Clone size appears in some rows only: once, few, many, or a class for an expanded clone.

TRBJ1-2,TRBV20-1,few,SATGEDGYGYT
TRBJ2-1,TRBV6-1,.,ASNGQGLYNEQF
TRBJ2-5,TRBV10-1,medium-sized,ASSELAGGTQY
TRBJ1-2,TRBV6-1,.,ASLDGYGYT
TRBJ1-2,TRBV20-1,medium-sized,SALYDTGHGYT
TRBJ1-5,TRBV2,medium-sized,ASATGPNQPQH
TRBJ2-7,TRBV6-2/TRBV6-3,medium-sized,ASSAGQILQVQY
TRBJ2-7,TRBV5-1,.,ASSSGQSTYSYEQY
TRBJ2-5,TRBV5-1,few,ASSLRAGGEETQY
TRBJ2-5,TRBV7-7,few,ASSLVPGARETQY
TRBJ2-1,TRBV7-7,medium-sized,ASSQGTGLDEQF
TRBJ2-3,TRBV30,few,AWGQGGDTQY
TRBJ1-1,TRBV29-1,few,SVSRQLGNVEAF
TRBJ1-1,TRBV7-6,few,ASSLETAGNTEAF
TRBJ1-2,TRBV7-2,medium-sized,ASSQQGARGYT
TRBJ2-5,TRBV18,few,ASSLGGKETQY
TRBJ1-4,TRBV6-1,.,ASSGGMRYEKLF
TRBJ1-2,TRBV12-3/TRBV12-4,medium-sized,ASSSGAYGYT
TRBJ2-5,TRBV30,few,AWSVHPQGGFQETQY
TRBJ1-2,TRBV30,large,AWSSIGALPGYT
TRBJ1-6,TRBV20-1,.,SASGDNYDSPLH
TRBJ2-3,TRBV5-1,few,ASSLGDRGTDTQY
TRBJ1-1,TRBV19,medium-sized,ASSFHPTGGNTEAF
TRBJ1-5,TRBV15,medium-sized,ATSRKGNQPQH
TRBJ1-2,TRBV20-1,medium-sized,SARWGQNYGYT
TRBJ2-1,TRBV5-1,.,ASSFYSGGAGNEQF
TRBJ1-1,TRBV12-3/TRBV12-4,few,ASTNLLGSTEAF
TRBJ2-7,TRBV19,.,ASSIGVGTYEQY
TRBJ2-3,TRBV5-1,.,ASTPERGNTQY
TRBJ2-3,TRBV29-1,few,SVERVAGAYTDTQY
TRBJ1-6,TRBV6-2/TRBV6-3,medium-sized,ATGDRDNSPLH
TRBJ2-5,TRBV7-9,few,ASSRWTSGTERETQY
TRBJ1-1,TRBV15,few,ATRERQGDNTEAF
TRBJ2-3,TRBV6-5,large,ASSYPGVAGTGTQY
TRBJ2-7,TRBV5-1,once,ASSLGLAGELSYEQY
TRBJ2-5,TRBV10-3,few,AISSDILQETQY
TRBJ2-1,TRBV6-5,few,ASSYSDSTYNEQF
TRBJ1-1,TRBV20-1,.,SARAPLGAF
TRBJ1-5,TRBV20-1,medium-sized,SAPGQGRNQPQH
TRBJ2-5,TRBV20-1,medium-sized,SAAEWQQETQY
TRBJ2-3,TRBV25-1,medium-sized,ASSGTSGLDTQY
TRBJ2-7,TRBV29-1,.,SAARGTYEQY
TRBJ1-2,TRBV6-1,medium-sized,ASNPRAYGYT
TRBJ2-5,TRBV11-2,large,ASSPGGTSVETQY
TRBJ2-7,TRBV7-7,few,ASSLSGTAEQY
TRBJ1-2,TRBV7-2,medium-sized,ASSLQVQSYGYT
TRBJ1-2,TRBV7-9,few,ASSLDPGGGYT
TRBJ2-2,TRBV6-2/TRBV6-3,.,ASIWGQYTGELF
TRBJ2-7,TRBV7-2,.,ASSPTSFYEQY
TRBJ1-3,TRBV6-1,.,ASKGFKGANSGNTIY
TRBJ1-2,TRBV5-4,.,ASSFDPGQGNYGYT